This passage covers 10 T cell receptor beta chains from one sample sequenced in a study of blood T cell repertoires in COVID-19. Sequencing used immunoSEQ multiplex PCR; TCRdb keeps in-frame clones, though not all of them. The data show about 240,000 clones, with 80% to 90% seen just once and around 5% held by the top ten. Sample: peripheral blood. The receptors here all came from a woman in her 70s with acute or convalescent COVID-19.

A few counts support this clone. The chain has TRBV5-1 and TRBJ2-1; 14 positions agree with TRBD2. The CDR3 totals 18 residues. The germline V gene encodes CDR1 SGHRS and CDR2 YFSETQ. V dropped 4 bases and J dropped 7; count of bases not matched to a gene: 13. The CDR3 DNA follows: TGCGCCAGCAGCGATGATATTCCGGGACTAGCGGGGGTTAATGAGCAGTTCTTC. Translated: CASSDDIPGLAGVNEQFF.

The chain is built from TRBV18 and TRBJ2-7; TRBD2 is a possible D gene (6 bases). The germline V and J ends were trimmed by 0 bases and 4 bases, with 10 bases remaining between them. The CDR3 has 14 residues. In germline, CDR1 is KGHSH, CDR2 LQKENI. The CDR3 loop is CASSPPGRIYEQYF. The CDR3 DNA sequence: TGTGCCAGCTCACCACCAGGGAGGATATACGAGCAGTACTTC.

This clone was recorded only once. The J gene is TRBJ2-7, the V gene TRBV19; weak D call: TRBD1 (6 bases). The CDR3 spans 14 residues. Trimming shortened V by 4 bases and J by 2 bases, and 12 bases separated the two germline ends. The germline V gene encodes CDR1 LNHDA and CDR2 SQIVND (reference sequence). The CDR3 nucleotides read TGTGCCAGTAGTAGCCGCTGGGGGCCCTACGAGCAGTACTTC. Its protein product is CASSSRWGPYEQYF.

The rearrangement links TRBV10-1 to TRBJ2-5; perhaps TRBD1 as D (6 bases). Germline V gene data show CDR1 as WNHNN and CDR2 as SYGVQD (reference sequence). This CDR3 is built from 14 residues. V was clipped by 2 bases and J by 2 bases, with 9 bases between them. As DNA, the CDR3 is TGCGCCAGCAGTGAGACAGGGAGACAAGAGACCCAGTACTTC. It specifies CASSETGRQETQYF.

CDR3 coding DNA: TGTGCCAGCAGTGAATTTGATAGCGGGGGGTTTAACAATGAGCAGTTCTTC. Protein sequence: CASSEFDSGGFNNEQFF. The gene calls are TRBV25-1 and TRBJ2-1; TRBD2 aligns across 10 bases. Germline V lookup: CDR1 MGHDK, CDR2 SYGVNS. The CDR3 has 17 amino acids. V shed 1 base, J shed 5 bases, and the junction held 8 bases outside the gene matches.

The chain couples TRBV29-1 to TRBJ1-1; D possibly corresponds to TRBD1 (6 bases). Germline V CDR1 and CDR2: SQVTM, ANQGSEA. The CDR3 extends over 14 amino acids. V was cut by 8 bases and J by 3 bases, with 19 bases left in between. CDR3 coding DNA: TGCAGCAGCACGGGGGGGCGCCCGGACACTGAAGCTTTCTTT. This encodes CSSTGGRPDTEAFF.

The V and J genes are TRBV28 and TRBJ1-2; D is uncertain. Trimming stripped 5 bases from V and 0 bases from J, with 7 bases between. Germline values: CDR1 MDHEN, CDR2 SYDVKM. The length of the CDR3 is 13 residues. CDR3 in DNA: TGTGCCAGCAGTCCCGGTTCTAACTATGGCTACACCTTC. Encoded protein: CASSPGSNYGYTF.

This rearrangement joins TRBV19 to TRBJ2-3, with 9 positions matching TRBD2. Losses at the gene ends were 7 bases for V and 2 bases for J; bases not matched to a gene: 10. This CDR3 region has 16 residues. Germline CDR1 is LNHDA and CDR2 is SQIVND (reference sequence). The CDR3 region has the DNA TGTGCCAGTACCCCGCAGCGGGGGGCCCTCACAGATACGCAGTATTTT. Protein product: CASTPQRGALTDTQYF.

The chain is built from TRBV14 and TRBJ1-6; D gene uncertain. Between the trimmed V and J ends, which lost 1 base and 7 bases, there was a span of 5 bases. The V gene's germline CDR1 is SGHDN and CDR2 FVKESK. The CDR3 length is 13 residues. CDR3 sequence: CASSQVSNSPLHF. CDR3 DNA: TGTGCCAGCAGCCAAGTGAGCAATTCACCCCTCCACTTT.

In its sample, this clone was seen a few times. CDR3 amino acids: CASSPRQGPANEKLFF. CDR3 coding DNA: TGTGCCAGCAGCCCGCGACAGGGACCTGCTAATGAAAAACTGTTTTTT. This chain uses TRBV7-2 with TRBJ1-4; 7 nucleotides agree with TRBD1. The CDR3 contains 16 residues. V lost 5 bases, J lost 3 bases, and 9 bases stayed unmatched. The V gene's germline CDR1 is SGHTA and CDR2 FQGNSA.